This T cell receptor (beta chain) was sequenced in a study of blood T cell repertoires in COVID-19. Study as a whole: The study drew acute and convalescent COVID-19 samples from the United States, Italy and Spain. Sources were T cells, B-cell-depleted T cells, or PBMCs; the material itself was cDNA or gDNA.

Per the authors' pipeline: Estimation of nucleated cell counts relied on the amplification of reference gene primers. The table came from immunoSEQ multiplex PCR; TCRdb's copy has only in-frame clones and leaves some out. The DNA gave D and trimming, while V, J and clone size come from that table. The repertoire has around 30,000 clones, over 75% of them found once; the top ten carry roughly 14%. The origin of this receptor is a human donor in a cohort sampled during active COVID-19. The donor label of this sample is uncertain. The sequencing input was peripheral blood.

This CDR3 is CASSLAGGRSNEQFF. The CDR3 DNA is TGTGCCAGCAGTTTAGCGGGGGGGCGGAGCAATGAGCAGTTCTTC. The chain recombines TRBV25-1 with TRBJ2-1, with TRBD2 matching over 11 bases. V dropped 5 bases and J dropped 6; count of bases not matched to a gene: 6. Germline CDR1 MGHDK, CDR2 SYGVNS. The CDR3 runs to 15 residues.